This is a list of T cell receptor beta chains from one sample in a study of shared clonotypes between healthy human individuals. Profiling relied on immunoSEQ multiplex PCR, and the TCRdb table lists in-frame clones only, not all of them. Among nearly 1 million clones listed, 70% to 85% were seen once. Sequencing was done on a sample of memory CD4+ T cells sorted from blood. The origin of the receptors is a man aged 18 to 29 in good health. Each CDR3 is given with its conserved first and last residue. D genes are given only for firm matches. The size of a clone is reported for some rows only, either as once, few or many, or as a class for expanded clones.

j_gene: TRBJ2-1
abundance: once
v_gene: TRBV5-1
d_gene: -
CDR3nt: TGCGCCAGCAGCTTGTCGGGGGCGGATGTAAACGAGCAGTTCTTC
CDR3aa: CASSLSGADVNEQFF

j_gene: TRBJ2-3
abundance: -
v_gene: TRBV6-1
d_gene: -
CDR3nt: TGTGCCAGCAGTAGCTCGTCAGGGGTTACAGATACGCAGTATTTT
CDR3aa: CASSSSSGVTDTQYF

j_gene: TRBJ1-2
abundance: -
v_gene: TRBV30
d_gene: -
CDR3nt: TGTGCCTGGAGTGTACGGTATTGGCCGGGGGATGGCTACACCTTC
CDR3aa: CAWSVRYWPGDGYTF

j_gene: TRBJ1-1
abundance: -
v_gene: TRBV11-2
d_gene: TRBD1
CDR3nt: TGTGCCAGCAGCAGAGACAGGGTGAGCACTGAAGCTTTCTTT
CDR3aa: CASSRDRVSTEAFF

j_gene: TRBJ1-4
abundance: -
v_gene: TRBV6-1
d_gene: -
CDR3nt: TGTGCCAGCATTAAGCAGGGAGAAAAACTGTTTTTT
CDR3aa: CASIKQGEKLFF

j_gene: TRBJ1-1
abundance: -
v_gene: TRBV4-1
d_gene: -
CDR3nt: TGCGCCAGCAGCGGGGCCCGGGGAGCTTTCTTT
CDR3aa: CASSGARGAFF

j_gene: TRBJ1-1
abundance: few
v_gene: TRBV5-1
d_gene: -
CDR3nt: TGCGCCAGCAGCTTGGGGGTGAACACTGAAGCTTTCTTT
CDR3aa: CASSLGVNTEAFF

j_gene: TRBJ2-5
abundance: -
v_gene: TRBV29-1
d_gene: TRBD1
CDR3nt: TGCAGCGTTGTCGGGACAGGGGAAACCCAGTACTTC
CDR3aa: CSVVGTGETQYF

j_gene: TRBJ2-3
abundance: once
v_gene: TRBV10-3
d_gene: TRBD1
CDR3nt: TGTGCCATCAGTGAAGGCCAGGGGGGCACAGATACGCAGTATTTT
CDR3aa: CAISEGQGGTDTQYF

j_gene: TRBJ1-1
abundance: -
v_gene: TRBV10-2
d_gene: -
CDR3nt: TGCGCCAGCACTTGGACGGGGAGGACTGAAGCTTTCTTT
CDR3aa: CASTWTGRTEAFF

j_gene: TRBJ1-1
abundance: -
v_gene: TRBV11-2
d_gene: -
CDR3nt: TGTGCCAGCAGCTTTTTAAGACAGAACACTGAAGCTTTCTTT
CDR3aa: CASSFLRQNTEAFF

j_gene: TRBJ2-7
abundance: few
v_gene: TRBV5-1
d_gene: TRBD2
CDR3nt: TGCGCCAGCAGCTGGACTAGCGGGAGCTACGAGCAGTACTTC
CDR3aa: CASSWTSGSYEQYF

j_gene: TRBJ2-7
abundance: -
v_gene: TRBV4-1
d_gene: TRBD2
CDR3nt: TGCGCCAGCAGCCAAGCGGCTAGCGGTTCCTACGAGCAGTACTTC
CDR3aa: CASSQAASGSYEQYF

j_gene: TRBJ2-4
abundance: few
v_gene: TRBV7-9
d_gene: -
CDR3nt: TGTGCCAGCAGCTTAGGTGCAGGCCTAGCCAAAAACATTCAGTACTTC
CDR3aa: CASSLGAGLAKNIQYF

j_gene: TRBJ1-2
abundance: -
v_gene: TRBV27
d_gene: -
CDR3nt: TGTGCCAGCAGTTTCCGGGGGTTGAATGGCTACACCTTC
CDR3aa: CASSFRGLNGYTF

j_gene: TRBJ1-1
abundance: -
v_gene: TRBV28
d_gene: -
CDR3nt: TGTGCCAGCAGGGACGGTTCGACCATTAACACTGAAGCTTTCTTT
CDR3aa: CASRDGSTINTEAFF

j_gene: TRBJ1-6
abundance: -
v_gene: TRBV7-6
d_gene: TRBD1
CDR3nt: TGTGCCAGCAGCTTAGAAGGGGACAGGGATTCACCCCTCCACTTT
CDR3aa: CASSLEGDRDSPLHF

j_gene: TRBJ2-7
abundance: -
v_gene: TRBV4-3
d_gene: -
CDR3nt: TGCGCCAGCAGCCAAGATCATGCGAGCGAGCAGTACTTC
CDR3aa: CASSQDHASEQYF

j_gene: TRBJ1-2
abundance: -
v_gene: TRBV5-4
d_gene: TRBD1
CDR3nt: TGTGCCAGCAGCAAGGGACAGGGGAACTATGGCTACACCTTC
CDR3aa: CASSKGQGNYGYTF

j_gene: TRBJ2-5
abundance: -
v_gene: TRBV7-6
d_gene: -
CDR3nt: TGTGCCAGCAGCTTAGCGCGGGAGACCCAGTACTTC
CDR3aa: CASSLARETQYF

j_gene: TRBJ1-2
abundance: -
v_gene: TRBV4-3
d_gene: TRBD1
CDR3nt: TGCGCCAGCAGCCAAGGGACAGGGTTTGGCTACACCTTC
CDR3aa: CASSQGTGFGYTF

j_gene: TRBJ1-2
abundance: -
v_gene: TRBV6-1
d_gene: -
CDR3nt: TGTGCCAGCATTCCGCGCAGGGAAGGAGGCTACACCTTC
CDR3aa: CASIPRREGGYTF

j_gene: TRBJ2-3
abundance: -
v_gene: TRBV7-7
d_gene: -
CDR3nt: TGTGCTAGCAGCTTAAGTGGGTTATCCACAGATACGCAGTATTTT
CDR3aa: CASSLSGLSTDTQYF

j_gene: TRBJ1-1
abundance: few
v_gene: TRBV5-4
d_gene: -
CDR3nt: TGTGCCAGCAGCTTGGGGACACTGAACACTGAAGCTTTCTTT
CDR3aa: CASSLGTLNTEAFF

j_gene: TRBJ1-1
abundance: few
v_gene: TRBV5-4
d_gene: -
CDR3nt: TGTGCCAGCAGCTTGCGGTCACTCGCCGGCGCTGAAGCTTTCTTT
CDR3aa: CASSLRSLAGAEAFF

j_gene: TRBJ2-1
abundance: -
v_gene: TRBV27
d_gene: TRBD2
CDR3nt: TGTGCCAGCGGCACGGGGGGGATGAATGAGCAGTTCTTC
CDR3aa: CASGTGGMNEQFF

j_gene: TRBJ2-3
abundance: -
v_gene: TRBV2
d_gene: -
CDR3nt: TGTGCCAGCAGTACAGGACCAGATACGCAGTATTTT
CDR3aa: CASSTGPDTQYF

j_gene: TRBJ2-3
abundance: -
v_gene: TRBV9
d_gene: -
CDR3nt: TGTGCCAGCAGCGTAGTCCCCCAGGGCATCACAGATACGCAGTATTTT
CDR3aa: CASSVVPQGITDTQYF

j_gene: TRBJ1-5
abundance: few
v_gene: TRBV30
d_gene: -
CDR3nt: TGTGCCTGGAGTTCGGTGGGAAATCAGCCCCAGCATTTT
CDR3aa: CAWSSVGNQPQHF

j_gene: TRBJ1-1
abundance: -
v_gene: TRBV16
d_gene: -
CDR3nt: TGTGCCAGCAGCCCTCCCCCCGGAATGAACACTGAAGCTTTCTTT
CDR3aa: CASSPPPGMNTEAFF

j_gene: TRBJ2-2
abundance: -
v_gene: TRBV4-3
d_gene: -
CDR3nt: TGCGCCAGCAGCCAAGCCCCCGTAAGCGGGACACAGGTCGGGGAGCTGTTTTTT
CDR3aa: CASSQAPVSGTQVGELFF